This is a list of T cell receptor beta chains from one sample in a study of blood T cell repertoires in COVID-19. Using immunoSEQ multiplex PCR, the repertoire was profiled, and TCRdb retains in-frame clones only, with some absent. The table lists a few hundred thousand clones, approximately 90% of them singletons. What was sequenced was PBMCs or T cells enriched from blood (not recorded which). The receptors were sampled from a young woman who had recovered from COVID-19. Both conserved end residues are part of each CDR3. D genes are given only for firm matches. Expanded clones are given a class, and other clones once, few, many or no size at all.

v_gene	d_gene	j_gene	abundance	CDR3nt	CDR3aa
TRBV28	NA	TRBJ2-5	many	TGTGCCAGCAGTTCCGGGACCAGGGGGACCCAGTACTTC	CASSSGTRGTQYF
TRBV10-3	TRBD2	TRBJ2-2	NA	TGTGCCATCAGCAATAGCGGGAAGGGCCCCGCCGGGGAGCTGTTTTTT	CAISNSGKGPAGELFF
TRBV7-2	TRBD1	TRBJ1-2	NA	TGTGCCAGCAGCTTAGTGGCGGGACAGACCCTAAACTATGGCTACACCTTC	CASSLVAGQTLNYGYTF
TRBV10-3	NA	TRBJ1-1	NA	TGTGCCATCAGTGAGATGACTGGTAGCACTGAAGCTTTCTTT	CAISEMTGSTEAFF
TRBV19	TRBD1	TRBJ1-2	NA	TGTGCCAGTAGTGCACGACAGGGGGCGAGCCCCTATGGCTACACCTTC	CASSARQGASPYGYTF
TRBV27	NA	TRBJ2-7	NA	TGTGCCAGCAGTTTAACTTTAGCGGCAGGCTACGAGCAGTACTTC	CASSLTLAAGYEQYF
TRBV30	TRBD1	TRBJ1-6	few	TGTGCCTGGAGTGTTTATCCCCCGGGACAGAGTAATTCACCCCTCCACTTT	CAWSVYPPGQSNSPLHF
TRBV25-1	NA	TRBJ1-2	NA	TGTGCCAGCAGTGAGACAGGTTGGGTCTCTGGCTACACCTTC	CASSETGWVSGYTF
TRBV28	NA	TRBJ2-7	NA	TGTGCCAGCAGCGAATCCGGGACAAGCTACGAGCAGTACTTC	CASSESGTSYEQYF
TRBV7-8	TRBD2	TRBJ2-3	once	TGTGCCAGCAGCTTTACTAGCGGGGGCCTCACAGATACGCAGTATTTT	CASSFTSGGLTDTQYF
TRBV9	NA	TRBJ2-1	NA	TGTGCCAGCAGCGTAGGGGCAGACCCTGGCAATGAGCAGTTCTTC	CASSVGADPGNEQFF
TRBV19	TRBD1	TRBJ1-1	NA	TGTGCCAGTAGGATCGACAGGGACACTGAAGCTTTCTTT	CASRIDRDTEAFF
TRBV7-2	TRBD1	TRBJ1-5	once	TGTGCCAGCAGCTTAGAGGGGACAGGGGTCTTTCGGCGGGGTCAGCCCCAGCATTTT	CASSLEGTGVFRRGQPQHF
TRBV30	TRBD1	TRBJ2-2	NA	TGTGCCTGGAACAGGGGGCCAAACACCGGGGAGCTGTTTTTT	CAWNRGPNTGELFF
TRBV5-1	TRBD1	TRBJ1-3	once	TGCGCCAGCAGCCCGGGACAGTATACTGGAAACACCATATATTTT	CASSPGQYTGNTIYF
TRBV20-1	NA	TRBJ1-1	NA	TGCAGTGCTAGTGGACATATGAACACTGAAGCTTTCTTT	CSASGHMNTEAFF
TRBV28	NA	TRBJ1-4	NA	TGTGCCAGCAGTTCGGTAAATGAAAAACTGTTTTTT	CASSSVNEKLFF
TRBV10-3	TRBD2	TRBJ2-3	NA	TGTGCCATCAGTCCCACTAGCGGGGCAGATACGCAGTATTTT	CAISPTSGADTQYF
TRBV9	TRBD2	TRBJ2-3	NA	TGTGCCAGCAGCGTCGGGACTAGCGGGGGGGCTGCCACAGATACGCAGTATTTT	CASSVGTSGGAATDTQYF
TRBV7-6	NA	TRBJ1-5	NA	TGTGCCAGCAGCCCAGCGAATCAGCCCCAGCATTTT	CASSPANQPQHF
TRBV9	TRBD1	TRBJ2-1	NA	TGTGCCAGCAGCGCAACCGGGACAGGGCCTAGTGAGCAGTTCTTC	CASSATGTGPSEQFF
TRBV19	NA	TRBJ1-2	NA	TGTGCCAGTAGTATGGGGCGACAGGCGCCATCGAGTTACGGCTACACCTTC	CASSMGRQAPSSYGYTF
TRBV10-3	NA	TRBJ2-1	NA	TGTGCCATCAGTCAGGGCGATACCGACAATGAGCAGTTCTTC	CAISQGDTDNEQFF
TRBV5-6	NA	TRBJ1-2	NA	TGTGCCAGCAGCTTTACCGAGGGATTCTATGGCTACACCTTC	CASSFTEGFYGYTF
TRBV2	NA	TRBJ1-2	NA	TGTGCCAGCAGTGAAGCGTTTCCGGTAGGGAGAGGCTACACCTTC	CASSEAFPVGRGYTF
TRBV5-1	TRBD2	TRBJ2-1	NA	TGCGCCAGCACCGAGCGGGAGAAGAGTGAGCAGTTCTTC	CASTEREKSEQFF
TRBV28	NA	TRBJ1-6	NA	TGTGCCAGCAGTGCATACCCGACAGTGTATAATTCACCCCTCCACTTT	CASSAYPTVYNSPLHF
TRBV24-1	TRBD1	TRBJ2-2	few	TGTGCCACCAGCCGGACAGGGGTGGCCGGGGAGCTGTTTTTT	CATSRTGVAGELFF
TRBV19	TRBD1	TRBJ1-5	few	TGTGCCAGTAGTGTGAGGGGGCTCGGCAATCAGCCCCAGCATTTT	CASSVRGLGNQPQHF
TRBV6-1	NA	TRBJ1-5	once	TGTGCCAGCAGTGCACACCAGGAAGCTCAGCCCCAGCATTTT	CASSAHQEAQPQHF
TRBV19	TRBD1	TRBJ1-5	NA	TGTGCCAGTAGTATATTCTGGCCGGACAGGGAATCTCAGCCCCAGCATTTT	CASSIFWPDRESQPQHF
TRBV5-4	TRBD1	TRBJ2-7	many	TGTGCCGGATCGAAACGCGGACAGGGGGCCTACGAGCAGTACTTC	CAGSKRGQGAYEQYF
TRBV21-1	NA	TRBJ2-7	NA	TGTGCCAGCAGCAAATTCCAGGACAGACTTCACTACGAGCAGTACTTC	CASSKFQDRLHYEQYF
TRBV7-2	NA	TRBJ1-1	NA	TGTGCCAGCAGCTTAGTAAGTCGGCAGGCTGAAGCTTTCTTT	CASSLVSRQAEAFF
TRBV27	TRBD1	TRBJ2-2	NA	TGTGCCAGCAGTTTGGGCCAGGGGGCCGGGGAGCTGTTTTTT	CASSLGQGAGELFF
TRBV12-3/TRBV12-4	NA	TRBJ1-2	NA	TGTGCCAGCAGTTTTGGGAGGAGCGGCTACACCTTC	CASSFGRSGYTF
TRBV19	NA	TRBJ1-5	NA	TGTGCCAGTACCCCACAGGGCCAAAATCAGCCCCAGCATTTT	CASTPQGQNQPQHF
TRBV7-8	TRBD1	TRBJ1-5	NA	TGTGCCAGCAGCTTAGCGAACGGACAGGGGGCGGCTCAGCCCCAGCATTTT	CASSLANGQGAAQPQHF
TRBV4-1	NA	TRBJ1-5	few	TGCGCCAGCAGCCCCGTTTATAGCAATCAGCCCCAGCATTTT	CASSPVYSNQPQHF
TRBV7-3	TRBD1	TRBJ2-7	NA	TGTGCCAGCAGCCTATCCGGGACAGGGGTCTACGAGCAGTACTTC	CASSLSGTGVYEQYF
TRBV9	TRBD2	TRBJ2-7	NA	TGTGCCAGCAGCCCTAGAGGGACTAGCGGGGGGGTCGAGCAGTACTTC	CASSPRGTSGGVEQYF
TRBV5-1	NA	TRBJ2-7	NA	TGCGCCAGCAGCTCGCCAGACTCCTACGAGCAGTACTTC	CASSSPDSYEQYF
TRBV19	TRBD2	TRBJ2-1	NA	TGTGCCAGTAAGCCCCCCCTTGGAACTAGCGGGGGAGCCCCCTACAATGAGCAGTTCTTC	CASKPPLGTSGGAPYNEQFF